This is a list of T cell receptor beta chains from one sample in a study of blood T cell repertoires in COVID-19. Profiling relied on immunoSEQ multiplex PCR, and the TCRdb table lists in-frame clones only, not all of them. The repertoire consists of roughly 330,000 clones, with approximately 88% occurring once and the leading ten covering under 7.5%. The material sequenced was peripheral blood. The receptors stem from a man between 18 and 35 years old who had recovered from COVID-19. The CDR3 runs from the conserved cysteine through the conserved F or W. D genes are given only for firm matches. Clone sizes are given selectively: once, few, many, or a class where the clone is expanded.

j_call	clone_size	v_call	d_call	cdr3_nt	cdr3_aa
TRBJ1-5	.	TRBV5-4	TRBD1	TGTGCCAGCAGCTTGGGGGGGGATACAGGGGATCAGCCCCAGCATTTT	CASSLGGDTGDQPQHF
TRBJ2-5	.	TRBV7-3	TRBD2	TGTGCCAGCAGCTTAGCGGGGGGAACACAAGAGGCCCAGTACTTC	CASSLAGGTQEAQYF
TRBJ1-1	.	TRBV6-6	.	TGTGCCAGCAATACATTAACGAACACTGAAGCTTTCTTT	CASNTLTNTEAFF
TRBJ1-1	.	TRBV11-2	.	TGTGCCAGCAGCTTTATTTTTGTGAACACTGAAGCTTTCTTT	CASSFIFVNTEAFF
TRBJ2-2	.	TRBV30	.	TGTGCCTATGTACCAGGCACCGGGGAGCTGTTTTTT	CAYVPGTGELFF
TRBJ2-1	.	TRBV9	TRBD2	TGTGCCAGCAGCCCCTATAGCGGGAGGAGCTCCTACAATGAGCAGTTCTTC	CASSPYSGRSSYNEQFF
TRBJ1-4	.	TRBV5-6	TRBD1	TGTGCCAGCAGCTTGGCCGGGACAGACGCGAAAAAACTGTTTTTT	CASSLAGTDAKKLFF
TRBJ1-2	.	TRBV18	.	TGTGCCAGCTCTCCCGACAGAAACTATGGCTACACCTTC	CASSPDRNYGYTF
TRBJ2-7	.	TRBV7-2	.	TGTGCCAGCAGCTTGACTGCCCTGACCGAGCAGTACTTC	CASSLTALTEQYF
TRBJ2-1	.	TRBV20-1	.	TGCAGTGGAGGCCTCAATGAGCAGTTCTTC	CSGGLNEQFF
TRBJ2-5	.	TRBV2	TRBD2	TGTGCCAGCAGTGCCGCGGGACTACAAGAGACCCAGTACTTC	CASSAAGLQETQYF
TRBJ1-1	.	TRBV5-1	.	TGCGCCAGCAGCTTGGGTAGTGACACGAACACTGAAGCTTTCTTT	CASSLGSDTNTEAFF
TRBJ1-6	.	TRBV24-1	.	TGTGCCACGCAAGGGTCGGGAGGTTCACCCCTCCACTTT	CATQGSGGSPLHF
TRBJ1-1	.	TRBV18	.	TGTGCCAGCTCACCAACTTCGTCCGCGGGGAACACTGAAGCTTTCTTT	CASSPTSSAGNTEAFF
TRBJ2-1	.	TRBV4-2	TRBD1	TGTGCCAGCAGCCAAGGGGCAGGGGGCTCGGAGCAGTTCTTC	CASSQGAGGSEQFF
TRBJ1-6	once	TRBV4-2	.	TGTGCCAGCAGCTTCGGGGGTTCACCCCTCCACTTT	CASSFGGSPLHF
TRBJ1-1	.	TRBV28	.	TGTGCCAGCAGTCTAGAGGTAGGGAGGGGGACTGAAGCTTTCTTT	CASSLEVGRGTEAFF
TRBJ2-7	once	TRBV3-1/TRBV3-2	.	TGTGCCAGCAGCCATTTGGGGGGCTCCTACGAGCAGTACTTC	CASSHLGGSYEQYF
TRBJ1-1	.	TRBV19	.	TGTGCCAGTAGTACAGGCTTCGCTTTCTTT	CASSTGFAFF
TRBJ2-7	.	TRBV5-1	TRBD1	TGCGCCAGCTGTCCCGGGACAGGGGAATCCTACGAGCAGTACTTC	CASCPGTGESYEQYF
TRBJ1-4	.	TRBV9	.	TGTGCCAGCAGCGTCGGGGTCTGGGAAAAACTGTTTTTT	CASSVGVWEKLFF
TRBJ1-4	.	TRBV28	.	TGTGCCAGCAGTGCGGAGGGGTGGGATGAAAAACTGTTTTTT	CASSAEGWDEKLFF
TRBJ2-2	.	TRBV7-9	.	TGTGCCAGCAGCCTCCAGGGATACACCGGGGAGCTGTTTTTT	CASSLQGYTGELFF
TRBJ2-2	.	TRBV7-7	TRBD1	TGTGCTAGCAGAGATTCCGGGAACAGGGGTCTTGGCGGGGAGCTGTTTTTT	CASRDSGNRGLGGELFF
TRBJ1-5	.	TRBV7-2	TRBD1	TGTGCCAGCAGCGACAGGGGCAATCAGCCCCAGCATTTT	CASSDRGNQPQHF
TRBJ2-2	once	TRBV7-9	TRBD1	TGTTTGTCGGGACAGGGGTTGACCGGGGAGCTGTTTTTT	CLSGQGLTGELFF
TRBJ1-1	once	TRBV7-8	TRBD1	TGTGCCAGCAGCTTAGGGGCAGGGGGGACTGAAGCTTTCTTT	CASSLGAGGTEAFF
TRBJ2-4	once	TRBV29-1	.	TGCAGCGCTGCGGCGTCTCTAGCCAAAAACATTCAGTACTTC	CSAAASLAKNIQYF
TRBJ1-2	.	TRBV9	.	TGTGCCAGCAGCGTACAGCTAGACTATGGCTACACCTTC	CASSVQLDYGYTF
TRBJ2-7	.	TRBV5-5	TRBD2	TGTGCCAGCAGCCGGGAGGGGTTGGGGACCTACGAGCAGTACTTC	CASSREGLGTYEQYF
TRBJ1-5	.	TRBV19	.	TGTGCCAGTAGTATAGTCTGGGGCGATCAGCCCCAGCATTTT	CASSIVWGDQPQHF
TRBJ1-1	few	TRBV28	TRBD1	TGTGCCAGCAGGGGCAGGGGGATAACGCTAGAAGCTTTCTTT	CASRGRGITLEAFF
TRBJ2-1	.	TRBV5-5	TRBD2	TGTGCCAGCAGCTTGGCCCTACAAGCGGGAGCCAGGCAGTTCTTC	CASSLALQAGARQFF
TRBJ2-7	.	TRBV6-5	.	TGTGCCAGTCGTTACCAGGGGGGCGAGTACGAGCAGTACTTC	CASRYQGGEYEQYF
TRBJ1-1	.	TRBV9	.	TGTGCCAGCAGCCTCTTACAGGGACCCCCATCCGCTGAAGCTTTCTTT	CASSLLQGPPSAEAFF
TRBJ2-5	.	TRBV10-1	TRBD2	TGCGCCACCAATCGTTCCGCTAGCGGGTTCCAAGAGACCCAGTACTTC	CATNRSASGFQETQYF
TRBJ1-2	.	TRBV27	TRBD1	TGTGCCAGCAGTTTAGATTATGCAGGGGGCGCCCATGGCTACACCTTC	CASSLDYAGGAHGYTF
TRBJ2-5	once	TRBV7-9	TRBD1	TGTGCCAGCAGCTTCCCCGGGACAGGGACAGAGACCCAGTACTTC	CASSFPGTGTETQYF
TRBJ2-5	.	TRBV5-4	TRBD2	TGTGCCAGCAGCTTTGGGGGGACTAGCGGGAACAGGGAGACCCAGTACTTC	CASSFGGTSGNRETQYF
TRBJ2-5	.	TRBV27	.	TGTGCCAGCAGTTTTTTTGCAGGCCCGTACCAAGAGACCCAGTACTTC	CASSFFAGPYQETQYF
TRBJ1-2	.	TRBV19	.	TGTGCCAGTAGTATAGATAAAGCACAGAACTATGGCTACACCTTC	CASSIDKAQNYGYTF
TRBJ2-2	.	TRBV2	.	TGTGCCAGCACCGAGCGGTACACCGGGGAGCTGTTTTTT	CASTERYTGELFF
TRBJ1-5	.	TRBV6-6	.	TGTGCCAGCAGTTTCCGGGGGGGCGTTCAGCCCCAGCATTTT	CASSFRGGVQPQHF
TRBJ2-7	once	TRBV7-8	TRBD1	TGTGCCAGCAGCCACCGGACAGGGGCCAAGTACGAGCAGTACTTC	CASSHRTGAKYEQYF
TRBJ1-3	.	TRBV27	.	TGTGCCAGCAGTTTATCGGGGGGGCCCGGAAACACCATATATTTT	CASSLSGGPGNTIYF
TRBJ2-1	.	TRBV12-3/TRBV12-4	.	TGTGCCAGCAGCCTTTCCAATGAGCAGTTCTTC	CASSLSNEQFF
TRBJ1-1	.	TRBV7-2	.	TGTGCCAGCAGCTTATATGGCAGGGGAGACACTGAAGCTTTCTTT	CASSLYGRGDTEAFF
TRBJ1-2	once	TRBV3-1/TRBV3-2	.	TGTGCCAGCAGCCAAGTCCCAGGGAACTACACCTTC	CASSQVPGNYTF
TRBJ2-7	.	TRBV18	.	TGTGCCAGCTCACTGGGACGGGGGGCTTTATCCTACGAGCAGTACTTC	CASSLGRGALSYEQYF
TRBJ1-1	.	TRBV7-9	TRBD1	TGTGCCAGCAGCTCGGGACAGGGCCGTACCACTGAAGCTTTCTTT	CASSSGQGRTTEAFF
TRBJ2-4	.	TRBV7-9	.	TGTGCCAGCGGCCGGTCGGGGAAAGGGAACATTCAGTACTTC	CASGRSGKGNIQYF
TRBJ1-1	.	TRBV6-5	.	TGTGCCAGCAGTTACTCGGACAGTCCGAACACTGAAGCTTTCTTT	CASSYSDSPNTEAFF
TRBJ1-2	.	TRBV11-2	.	TGTGCCAGCAGCTTAGGTCCCGTCCCCCACTATGGCTACACCTTC	CASSLGPVPHYGYTF
TRBJ2-5	.	TRBV19	.	TGTGCCAGTAGTAACAGAGCCCGGGAGACCCAGTACTTC	CASSNRARETQYF
TRBJ2-7	.	TRBV4-3	.	TGCGCCAGCAGCCAAGATCTTTATATGGACGACAGCTCCTACGAGCAGTACTTC	CASSQDLYMDDSSYEQYF
TRBJ1-2	.	TRBV9	.	TGTGCCAGCAGCCCGGCGGGAGCTAACTATGGCTACACCTTC	CASSPAGANYGYTF
TRBJ1-2	.	TRBV6-5	.	TGTGCCAGCACCTACCGGGGTGACTATGGCTACACCTTC	CASTYRGDYGYTF
TRBJ1-2	.	TRBV14	.	TGTGCCAGCAGCCCACAAACAGGGCCCTATGGCTACACCTTC	CASSPQTGPYGYTF
TRBJ2-1	.	TRBV6-5	.	TGTGCCAGCAGTTCGCACAGGGTAAATGAGCAGTTCTTC	CASSSHRVNEQFF